Shown below are 18 T cell receptor beta chains from a single sample sequenced in a study of blood T cell repertoires in COVID-19. Clones were read by immunoSEQ multiplex PCR, and TCRdb kept only the in-frame ones, dropping some. The sample includes around 300,000 clones, over 75% seen only once; the top ten take roughly 2.3%. The sequencing sample was made of PBMCs or T cells enriched from blood (not recorded which). The source is a woman aged 18-30 years who had recovered from COVID-19.

The V call is TRBV19, the J call TRBJ2-5; 9 positions match TRBD2. Trimming took 5 bases from V and 4 from J; bases not matched to a gene: 5. Germline V lookup: CDR1 LNHDA, CDR2 SQIVND (reference sequence). The CDR3 is 14 amino acids. In DNA, the CDR3 is TGTGCCAGTAGTGAGCGGGGGGAGGGAGAGACCCAGTACTTC. The encoded protein is CASSERGEGETQYF.

The chain links TRBV5-4 to TRBJ1-6, with 7 nucleotides matching TRBD1. Germline V gene data show CDR1 as SGHNT and CDR2 as YYREEE (reference sequence). The CDR3 is made up of 15 amino acids. V was pared by 2 bases and J by 6 bases, with 5 bases of the junction left unmatched. CDR3 bases: TGTGCCAGCAGCTTTGAAGGGACAGTTAATTCACCCCTCCACTTT. Its protein product is CASSFEGTVNSPLHF.

This clone turned up a few times. This chain links TRBV5-1 with TRBJ1-6, with D possibly being TRBD1 (5 bases). The CDR3 length is 16 residues. V dropped 4 bases and J dropped 2 bases, with 13 bases sitting between them. The germline V gene has CDR1 SGHRS and CDR2 YFSETQ. CDR3 loop: CASSNTAGTYNSPLHF. In DNA, the CDR3 is TGCGCCAGCAGCAATACCGCAGGGACCTATAATTCACCCCTCCACTTT.

This sequence joins TRBV3-1 (or the pseudogene TRBV3-2) and TRBJ1-6; D ambiguous. V lost 4 bases, J lost 10 bases, and 20 bases lay in between. CDR3 length equals 16 residues. Germline V gene data show CDR1 as LGHDT and CDR2 as YNNKEL (reference sequence). The CDR3 DNA reads TGTGCCAGCAGCCGAAAGACCGGCCACAGCCCATCACCCCTCCACTTT. Protein product: CASSRKTGHSPSPLHF.

The chain combines TRBV19 with TRBJ1-1; D gene unclear. The length of the CDR3 is 13 residues. Germline V CDR1 and CDR2: LNHDA, SQIVND (reference sequence). V gave up 2 bases and J gave up 1 base, with 5 bases separating them. The CDR3 loop reads CASSITANTEAFF. CDR3 coding DNA: TGTGCCAGTAGTATAACAGCGAACACTGAAGCTTTCTTT. Variable domain in full (rest from reference TRBV19 and TRBJ1-1): DGGITQSPKYLFRKEGQNVTLSCEQNLNHDAMYWYRQDPGQGLRLIYYSQIVNDFQKGDIAEGYSVSREKKESFPLTVTSAQKNPTAFYLCASSITANTEAFFGQGTRLTVV.

The chain couples TRBV28 to TRBJ1-6, with 7 bases identical to TRBD1. The CDR3 length is 16 residues. With V trimmed by 4 bases and J by 9 bases, 12 bases remained unmatched. Germline CDR1 reads MDHEN; CDR2 reads SYDVKM. The CDR3 loop reads CASSSPQTGLGSPLHF. CDR3 nucleotide sequence: TGTGCCAGCAGTTCGCCTCAGACAGGGCTAGGTTCACCCCTCCACTTT.

The V gene is TRBV5-1, the J gene TRBJ2-1; 9 positions agree with TRBD1. This CDR3 contains 15 residues. Trimming removed 4 bases from V and 8 bases from J; junction bases left unmatched: 10. The germline CDR1 and CDR2 sequences are SGHRS and YFSETQ. The CDR3 loop is CASSRTGGAYYEQFF. DNA of the CDR3: TGCGCCAGCAGCCGAACAGGGGGCGCATACTATGAGCAGTTCTTC.

This chain links TRBV6-5 with TRBJ2-7; maybe TRBD1 (6 bases). The CDR3 loop spans 13 amino acids. Looked up from germline, CDR1 is MNHEY and CDR2 is SVGAGI. V lost 9 bases and J lost 1, with 13 bases in between. This CDR3 reads CASEGVGSYEQYF. The DNA for the CDR3 is TGTGCCAGTGAGGGGGTGGGTTCCTACGAGCAGTACTTC.

The chain recombines TRBV29-1 with TRBJ2-1; 9 nucleotides agree with TRBD2. With 7 bases clipped from V and 10 bases from J, the junction kept 17 bases outside the gene matches. Germline values: CDR1 SQVTM, CDR2 ANQGSEA. The CDR3 totals 15 residues. As DNA, the CDR3 is TGCAGCGCCATCCTAGCGGGGCCCCTACAATGGGAGCAGTTCTTC. Amino acids: CSAILAGPLQWEQFF.

V is TRBV10-3 and J is TRBJ2-4; 11 bases fit TRBD2. The trim removed 0 bases at V and 6 bases at J, leaving 7 bases unmatched. The CDR3 has 17 residues. The germline gives CDR1 ENHRY, CDR2 SYGVKD. CDR3 sequence (DNA): TGTGCCATCAGTGAGTCGAAAATAGCGGGGGGGCTAAACATTCAGTACTTC. Translated, it gives CAISESKIAGGLNIQYF.

The gene calls are TRBV5-4 and TRBJ2-7; a weak D match, TRBD2 (5 bases). With 4 bases removed from V and 6 bases from J, the gap between germline ends came to 11 bases. Per the germline V gene, CDR1 is SGHNT and CDR2 is YYREEE (reference sequence). This CDR3 contains 12 residues. The CDR3 nucleotides are TGTGCCAGCAGCGTGTACCGGGGCGAGCAGTACTTC. Its translation: CASSVYRGEQYF.

The V and J genes are TRBV29-1 and TRBJ1-1; 7 bases agree with TRBD1. The CDR3 has 13 residues. V lost 3 bases to trimming and J lost 4 bases; unmatched junction nucleotides: 5. Germline values: CDR1 SQVTM, CDR2 ANQGSEA. The CDR3 region has the DNA TGCAGCGTTGATTTAGGGGGCTCCACTGAAGCTTTCTTT. This translates into CSVDLGGSTEAFF.

V is TRBV18 and J is TRBJ2-3; D is possibly TRBD2 (5 bases). V lost 3 bases and J lost 2, with 9 bases in between. Germline V gives CDR1 KGHSH, CDR2 LQKENI. The CDR3 runs to 14 residues. The DNA of the CDR3 is TGTGCCAGCTCACCTGAGGGCTACACAGATACGCAGTATTTT. It specifies CASSPEGYTDTQYF. The variable domain in full, with the rest retrieved from reference TRBV18 and TRBJ2-3, is NAGVMQNPRHLVRRRGQEARLRCSPMKGHSHVYWYRQLPEEGLKFMVYLQKENIIDESGMPKERFSAEFPKEGPSILRIQQVVRGDSAAYFCASSPEGYTDTQYFGPGTRLTVL.

V gene TRBV6-1 combines with J gene TRBJ2-3, with 7 positions matching TRBD2. There are 16 residues in the CDR3. Germline V CDR1 and CDR2: MNHNS, SASEGT. V shed 0 bases, J shed 1 base, and the junction held 4 bases outside the gene matches. The CDR3 coding sequence is TGTGCCAGCAGTGAAGCGCCCAGCGGGGGCACAGATACGCAGTATTTT. Translated: CASSEAPSGGTDTQYF.

This clone is a singleton in its sample. V and J are TRBV21-1 and TRBJ1-5; the table's D call TRBD1 went unverified against the DNA. TRBV21-1 is a pseudogene locus. The CDR3 contains 15 residues. CDR3 DNA sequence: TGTGCCAGCACCTCGGGCAGGGAAGGCAATCAGCCCCAGCATTTT. This encodes CASTSGREGNQPQHF.

With regard to this clone: Other nucleotide sequences in the sample specify the same CDR3. The chain links TRBV5-1 to TRBJ1-1, with D possibly TRBD1 on 6 matching bases. With 0 bases removed from V and 5 bases from J, the gap between germline ends came to 8 bases. This CDR3 spans 13 amino acids. The germline CDR1 and CDR2 sequences are SGHRS and YFSETQ. The CDR3, as DNA: TGCGCCAGCAGCTTGGGCAGGGGAACTGAAGCTTTCTTT. It encodes CASSLGRGTEAFF.

This clone was counted once. The CDR3 nucleotides read TGTGCCACCAGCAGGACCTTAGCGGGGGGGCTAGACGAGCAGTACTTC. Translating it yields CATSRTLAGGLDEQYF. This chain joins TRBV15 and TRBJ2-7, with 11 bases matching TRBD2. Germline V gene lookup returns CDR1 LNHNV and CDR2 YYDKDF (reference sequence). V gave up 3 bases and J gave up 5 bases; unmatched junction bases: 9. The CDR3 consists of 16 residues. The whole variable domain, filled in from reference TRBV15 and TRBJ2-7, reads DAMVIQNPRYQVTQFGKPVTLSCSQTLNHNVMYWYQQKSSQAPKLLFHYYDKDFNNEADTPDNFQSRRPNTSFCFLDIRSPGLGDTAMYLCATSRTLAGGLDEQYFGPGTRLTVT.

This rearrangement joins TRBV3-1 (or the pseudogene TRBV3-2) to TRBJ1-2, with D possibly being TRBD1 (6 bases). With 4 bases removed from V and 0 bases from J, the gap between germline ends came to 12 bases. Germline CDR1 and CDR2: LGHDT and YNNKEL (reference sequence). The CDR3 is made up of 15 amino acids. Here the CDR3 DNA reads TGTGCCAGCAGCCCGAGGGGGGGGCCTAACTATGGCTACACCTTC. This sequence encodes CASSPRGGPNYGYTF.